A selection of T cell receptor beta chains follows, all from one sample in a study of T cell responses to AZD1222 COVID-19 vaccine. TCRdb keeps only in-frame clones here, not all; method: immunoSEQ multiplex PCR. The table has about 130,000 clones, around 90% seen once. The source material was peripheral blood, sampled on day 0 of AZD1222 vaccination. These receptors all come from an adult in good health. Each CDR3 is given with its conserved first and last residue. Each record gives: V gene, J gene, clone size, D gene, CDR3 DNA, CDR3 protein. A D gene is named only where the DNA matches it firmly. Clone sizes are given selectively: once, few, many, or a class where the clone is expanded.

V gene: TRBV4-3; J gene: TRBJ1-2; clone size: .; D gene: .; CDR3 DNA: TGCGCCAGCAGCCAAGTTGAGGGGCTAAGCTATGGCTACACCTTC; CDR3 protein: CASSQVEGLSYGYTF
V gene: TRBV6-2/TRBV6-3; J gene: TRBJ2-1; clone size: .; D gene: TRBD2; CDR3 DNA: TGTGCCAGCAGTTACTCCGGGACTATTGAGAGAAATGAGCAGTTCTTC; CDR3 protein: CASSYSGTIERNEQFF
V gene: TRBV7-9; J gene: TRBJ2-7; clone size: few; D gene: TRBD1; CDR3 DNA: TGTGCCAGCAGCTTCCGGGACAGGGGAGACTACGAGCAGTACTTC; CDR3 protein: CASSFRDRGDYEQYF
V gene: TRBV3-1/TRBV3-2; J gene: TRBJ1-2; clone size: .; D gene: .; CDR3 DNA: TGTGCCAGCGGGGATGGGACGCTCTATGGCTACACCTTC; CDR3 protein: CASGDGTLYGYTF
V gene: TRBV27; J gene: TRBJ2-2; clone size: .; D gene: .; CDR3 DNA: TGTGCCAGCAGTTTATCCCCAAACACGAACACCGGGGAGCTGTTTTTT; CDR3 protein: CASSLSPNTNTGELFF
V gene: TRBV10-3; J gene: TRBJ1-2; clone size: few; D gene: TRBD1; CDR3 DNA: TGTGCCATCAGTGAATGGGACAGAGGAAAGGATGGCTACACCTTC; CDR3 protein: CAISEWDRGKDGYTF
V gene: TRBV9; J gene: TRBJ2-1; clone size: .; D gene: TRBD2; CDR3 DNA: TGTGCCAGCAGCAAAGCGGGAGAGCAGTTCTTC; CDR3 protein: CASSKAGEQFF
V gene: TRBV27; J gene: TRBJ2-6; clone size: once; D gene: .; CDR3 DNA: TGTGCCAGCAGTTCATGGCAGGGGACTGGGGCCAACGTCCTGACTTTC; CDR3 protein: CASSSWQGTGANVLTF
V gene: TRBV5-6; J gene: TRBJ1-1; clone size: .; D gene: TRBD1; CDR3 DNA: TGTGCCAGCAGCCTCACAGGGGGCGAGGTCACTGAAGCTTTCTTT; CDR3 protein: CASSLTGGEVTEAFF
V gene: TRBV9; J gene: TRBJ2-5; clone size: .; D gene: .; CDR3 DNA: TGTGCCAGCAGCGTAACCGTCGGGGCGACCCAGTACTTC; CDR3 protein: CASSVTVGATQYF
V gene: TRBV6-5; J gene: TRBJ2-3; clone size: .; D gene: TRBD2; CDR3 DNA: TGTGCCAGCAGTTTATCTAGCGGGGGAGCAGATACGCAGTATTTT; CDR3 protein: CASSLSSGGADTQYF
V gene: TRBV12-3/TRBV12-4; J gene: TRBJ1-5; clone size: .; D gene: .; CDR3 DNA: TGTGCCAGCAGTTTCGAGGGTTGGCAGCCCCAGCATTTT; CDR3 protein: CASSFEGWQPQHF
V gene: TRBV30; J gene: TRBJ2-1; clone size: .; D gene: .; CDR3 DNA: TGTGCCTGGAGTCCCCCTGGCCCCTACAATGAGCAGTTCTTC; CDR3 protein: CAWSPPGPYNEQFF
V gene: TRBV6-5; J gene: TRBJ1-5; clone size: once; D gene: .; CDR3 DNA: TGTGCCAGCCGCCTTAACCCCAATCAGCCCCAGCATTTT; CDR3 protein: CASRLNPNQPQHF
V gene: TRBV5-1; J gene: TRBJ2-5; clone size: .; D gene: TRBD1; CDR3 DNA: TGCGCCAGCGGCCAGGGGGCACAAGAGACCCAGTACTTC; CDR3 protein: CASGQGAQETQYF
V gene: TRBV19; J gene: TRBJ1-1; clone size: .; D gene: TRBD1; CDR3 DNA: TGTGCCAGTAAGGAGGGGACAGGGAGGTCTGAAGCTTTCTTT; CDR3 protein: CASKEGTGRSEAFF
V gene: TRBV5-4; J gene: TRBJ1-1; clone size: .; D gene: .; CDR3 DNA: TGTGCCAGCAGCTTGGTAAGGCAGGGGTTTGGCACTGAAGCTTTCTTT; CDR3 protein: CASSLVRQGFGTEAFF
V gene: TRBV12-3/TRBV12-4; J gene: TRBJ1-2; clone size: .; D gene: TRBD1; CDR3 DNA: TGTGCCAGCAGTCCTTCAGGGGGACAGGGTATTACCTTC; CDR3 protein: CASSPSGGQGITF
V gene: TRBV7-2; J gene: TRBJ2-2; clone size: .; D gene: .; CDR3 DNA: TGTGCCAGCAGCACGGGTGGGAGAGGTGTCGGAGGGGAGCTGTTTTTT; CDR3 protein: CASSTGGRGVGGELFF
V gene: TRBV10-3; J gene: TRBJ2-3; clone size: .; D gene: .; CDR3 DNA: TGTGCCATCAGTGAGTCTACAGATACGCAGTATTTT; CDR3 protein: CAISESTDTQYF
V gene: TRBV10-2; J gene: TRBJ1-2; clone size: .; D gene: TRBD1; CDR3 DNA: TGCGCCAGCAGTGCGGACAGGAACTATGGCTACACCTTC; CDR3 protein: CASSADRNYGYTF
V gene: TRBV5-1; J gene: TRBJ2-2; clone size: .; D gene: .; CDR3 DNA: TGCGCCAGCAGATCCCGGACGGACAGAACGAACACCGGGGAGCTGTTTTTT; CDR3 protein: CASRSRTDRTNTGELFF
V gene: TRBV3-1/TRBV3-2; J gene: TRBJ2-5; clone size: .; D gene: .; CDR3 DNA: TGTGCCAGCAGCCTGTCGGGGGACCAGACCCAGTACTTC; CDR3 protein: CASSLSGDQTQYF
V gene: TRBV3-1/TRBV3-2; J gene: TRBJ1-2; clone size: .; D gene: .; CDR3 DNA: TGTGCCAGCAGTCCAAAGTCCCGACCTCTTCCCGGTTCTACGTGGGGCTACACCTTC; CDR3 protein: CASSPKSRPLPGSTWGYTF
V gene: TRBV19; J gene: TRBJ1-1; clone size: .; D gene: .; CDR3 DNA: TGTGCCAGTAGTATAGTGTGGCAGGGCCACACTGAAGCTTTCTTT; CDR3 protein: CASSIVWQGHTEAFF
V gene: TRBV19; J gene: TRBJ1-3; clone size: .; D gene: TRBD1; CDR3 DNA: TGTGCCACGGGAGACAGGGCTGCTGGAAACACCATATATTTT; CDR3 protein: CATGDRAAGNTIYF
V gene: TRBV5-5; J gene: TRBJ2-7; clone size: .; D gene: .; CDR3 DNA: TGTGCCAGCAGCTGGAGGTTTCTGAGGTCGCGGGATATATCCTACGAGCAGTACTTC; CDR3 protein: CASSWRFLRSRDISYEQYF
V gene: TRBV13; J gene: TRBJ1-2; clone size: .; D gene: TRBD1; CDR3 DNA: TGTGCCAGCAGCTTAGGTCAGGGGGCCATGGGCTACACCTTC; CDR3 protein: CASSLGQGAMGYTF
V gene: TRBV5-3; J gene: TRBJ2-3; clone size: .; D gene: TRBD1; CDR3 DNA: TGTGCCAGAAGACCGGGACAGCCCAGTGGCACAGATACGCAGTATTTT; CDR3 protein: CARRPGQPSGTDTQYF
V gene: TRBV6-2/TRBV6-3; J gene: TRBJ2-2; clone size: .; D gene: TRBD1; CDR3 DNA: TGTGCCAGCAGTCGGACAGGGGGTGACACCGGGGAGCTGTTTTTT; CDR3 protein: CASSRTGGDTGELFF
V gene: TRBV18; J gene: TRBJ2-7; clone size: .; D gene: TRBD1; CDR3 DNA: TGTGCCAGCTCCCGCGACAGGGGGCCTTTCTACGAGCAGTACTTC; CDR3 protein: CASSRDRGPFYEQYF